The entry below describes one T cell receptor (beta chain). The CDR3 is made up of 14 amino acids. V was clipped by 3 bases and J by 2 bases, with 11 bases between them. The germline gives CDR1 SGHRS, CDR2 YFSETQ. The source of the sample is a study of CD8 T cells in Susac syndrome. The RNA, roughly 0.45 to 1 ug, was put through reverse transcription using random hexamers. TCRdb reanalysed the immunoSEQ multiplex PCR reads using MiXCR and keeps one entry per CDR3 protein. The data hold about 140,000 distinct CDR3 sequences, with around 93% observed a single time. V gene TRBV5-1 combines with J gene TRBJ1-2, with D possibly matching TRBD1 (6 bases). This clonotype was obtained from a human donor with Susac syndrome. Sequencing was done on a sample of CD4+ T cells from PBMCs. The CDR3 coding sequence is TGCGCCAGCAGCTCAGGACAGCAGAACTATGGCTACACCTTC. Protein product: CASSSGQQNYGYTF.